The clone carrying this T cell receptor (beta chain) was picked up a small number of times. Its antigen remains unknown. Specified treatment: approximately 10-day PBMC culture with coronavirus spike peptide pools or control peptides (ViraFEST assay). The unexposed donor's CD4+ T cells were collected before the COVID-19 pandemic (2011-2018). ViraFEST expanded antigen-specific T cells with peptide pools, then sequenced TCRs. Unexposed-donor CD4+ T cells were probed with SARS-CoV-2 S/N and four cold-coronavirus spikes, cells permitting. The sample originates from a study of vaccination and CD4 T cells after COVID-19. The germline V gene has CDR1 LNHNV and CDR2 YYDKDF (reference sequence). Trimming left V 3 bases short and J 2 bases short, with 16 bases between. The CDR3 length is 16 residues. With the Oncomine TCR Beta short-read assay, DNA from cultured CD4+ T cells was sequenced. The genomic DNA was obtained from cultured CD4+ T cells by extraction with the QIAamp micro DNA kit. Each CDR3 protein gets one entry after TCRdb re-called the PCR reads with MiXCR. The sample includes more than 6,500 distinct CDR3 sequences, just over 35% of them seen just once.

The gene calls are TRBV15 and TRBJ1-1; D might be TRBD1 (6 bases). Material for sequencing was CD4+ T cells from blood, cultured in vitro. This receptor was identified in a human donor in good health. The CDR3 sequence is CATSRLQGSVNTEAFF. The CDR3 DNA sequence: TGTGCCACCAGCAGGTTACAGGGTTCAGTAAACACTGAAGCTTTCTTT.